The clone carrying this T cell receptor beta chain was observed a few times. Its target is unknown. This may stem from a read error, because a much larger clone lies one nucleotide away. The CDR3 runs 14 residues. Germline V gene sequence: CDR1 PRHDT, CDR2 FYEKMQ (reference sequence). Trimming took 5 bases from V and 5 from J, leaving 16 bases between them. The authors built TCR beta libraries using iRepertoire HTBI primers and Arm-PCR of CDR3 regions. TCRdb reanalysed the multiplex PCR reads using MiXCR and keeps one entry per CDR3 protein. The profile shows approximately 360,000 distinct CDR3 sequences, about 12% of them singletons. The sample comes from a study of regulatory T cells in long-lasting Graves disease. Study information: Newly diagnosed Graves' patients took antithyroid drugs under 3 months.

Time point defined: newly diagnosed GD, antithyroid drugs for less than 3 months. Generation of the TCR library employed RNA extracted from PBMCs. Study-wide points: Persistent Graves' patients had lower TCR diversity than newly diagnosed ones. Possibly, too few samples lowered accuracy. Investigators studied peripheral blood only, not thyroid tissue.

The data were also submitted as part of a second study, on T cells in Graves' hyperthyroidism and ophthalmopathy.

Specimen: peripheral blood mononuclear cells (PBMCs), collected at new diagnosis, from a patient treated with antithyroid drugs. The rearrangement uses TRBV13 and TRBJ2-7; D not resolved. The clonotype comes from a woman aged 18-29 years with Graves disease. Written as DNA, the CDR3 is TGTGCCAGCAGCGCGAGACCCGCATCCCACGAGCAGTACTTC. As protein: CASSARPASHEQYF.